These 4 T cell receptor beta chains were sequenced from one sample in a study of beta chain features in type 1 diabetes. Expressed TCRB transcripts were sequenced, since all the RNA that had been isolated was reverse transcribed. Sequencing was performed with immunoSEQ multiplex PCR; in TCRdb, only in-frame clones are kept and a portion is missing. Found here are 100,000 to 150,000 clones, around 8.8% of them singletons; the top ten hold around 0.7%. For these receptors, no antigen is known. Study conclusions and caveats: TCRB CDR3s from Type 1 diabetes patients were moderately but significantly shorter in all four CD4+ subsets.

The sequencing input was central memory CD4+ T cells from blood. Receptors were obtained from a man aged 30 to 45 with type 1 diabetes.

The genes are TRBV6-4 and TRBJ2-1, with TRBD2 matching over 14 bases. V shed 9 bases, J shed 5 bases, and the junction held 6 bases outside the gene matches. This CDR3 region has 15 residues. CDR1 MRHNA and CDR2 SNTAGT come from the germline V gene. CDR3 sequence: CASRLAGGTHNEQFF. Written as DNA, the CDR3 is TGTGCCAGTCGACTAGCGGGGGGGACCCACAATGAGCAGTTCTTC.

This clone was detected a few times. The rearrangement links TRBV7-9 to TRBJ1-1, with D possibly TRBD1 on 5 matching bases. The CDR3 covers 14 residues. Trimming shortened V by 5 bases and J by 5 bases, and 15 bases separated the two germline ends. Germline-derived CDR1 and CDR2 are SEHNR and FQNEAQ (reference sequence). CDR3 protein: CASSLRQGGTEAFF. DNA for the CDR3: TGTGCCAGCAGCCTACGGCAGGGCGGAACTGAAGCTTTCTTT.

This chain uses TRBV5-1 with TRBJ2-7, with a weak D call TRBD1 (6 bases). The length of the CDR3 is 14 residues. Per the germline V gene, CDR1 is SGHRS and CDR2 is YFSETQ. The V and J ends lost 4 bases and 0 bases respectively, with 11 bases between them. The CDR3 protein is CASSGSTGSYEQYF. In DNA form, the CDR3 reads TGCGCCAGCAGCGGATCGACAGGCTCCTACGAGCAGTACTTC.

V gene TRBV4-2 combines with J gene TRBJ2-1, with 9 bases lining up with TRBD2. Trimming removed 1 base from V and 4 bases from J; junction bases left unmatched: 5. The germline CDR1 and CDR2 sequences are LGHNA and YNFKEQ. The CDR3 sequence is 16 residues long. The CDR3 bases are TGTGCCAGCAGCCAAGGGTCTAGCGGGGATTACAATGAGCAGTTCTTC. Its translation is CASSQGSSGDYNEQFF.